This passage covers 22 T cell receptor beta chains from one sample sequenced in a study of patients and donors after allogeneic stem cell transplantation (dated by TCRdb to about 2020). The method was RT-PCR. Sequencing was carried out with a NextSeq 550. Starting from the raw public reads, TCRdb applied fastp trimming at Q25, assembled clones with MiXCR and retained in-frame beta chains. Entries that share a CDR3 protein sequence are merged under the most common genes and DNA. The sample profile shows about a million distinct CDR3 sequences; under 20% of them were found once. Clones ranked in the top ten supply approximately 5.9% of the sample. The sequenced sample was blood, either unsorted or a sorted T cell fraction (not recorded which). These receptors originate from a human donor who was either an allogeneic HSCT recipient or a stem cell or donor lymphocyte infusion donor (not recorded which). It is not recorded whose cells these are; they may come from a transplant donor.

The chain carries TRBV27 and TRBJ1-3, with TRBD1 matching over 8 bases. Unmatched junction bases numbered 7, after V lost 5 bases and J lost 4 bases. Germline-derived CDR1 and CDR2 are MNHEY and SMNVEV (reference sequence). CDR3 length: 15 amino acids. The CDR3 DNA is TGTGCCAGCAGTATTCAGGGGGCCAAAGGAAACACCATATATTTT. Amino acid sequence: CASSIQGAKGNTIYF.

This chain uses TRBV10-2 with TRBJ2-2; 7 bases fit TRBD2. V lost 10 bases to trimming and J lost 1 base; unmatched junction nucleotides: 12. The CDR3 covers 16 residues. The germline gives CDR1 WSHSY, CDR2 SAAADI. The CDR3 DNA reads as TGCGCCATCAGGGAGGGGACTAAGATGAACACCGGGGAGCTGTTTTTT. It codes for CAIREGTKMNTGELFF.

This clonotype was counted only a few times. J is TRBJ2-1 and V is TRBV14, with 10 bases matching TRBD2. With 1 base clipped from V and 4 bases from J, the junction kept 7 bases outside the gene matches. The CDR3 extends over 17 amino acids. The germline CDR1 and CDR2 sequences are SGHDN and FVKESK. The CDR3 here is CASSQVPLAGGYNEQFF. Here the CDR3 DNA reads TGTGCCAGCAGCCAAGTACCCTTAGCGGGAGGTTACAATGAGCAGTTCTTC.

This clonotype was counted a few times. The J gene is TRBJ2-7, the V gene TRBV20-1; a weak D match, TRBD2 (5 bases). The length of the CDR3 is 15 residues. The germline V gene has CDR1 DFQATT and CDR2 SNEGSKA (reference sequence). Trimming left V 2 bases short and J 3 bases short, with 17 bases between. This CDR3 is CSARFMRRGFYEQYF. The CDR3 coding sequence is TGCAGTGCTAGATTTATGCGGCGCGGGTTCTACGAGCAGTACTTC.

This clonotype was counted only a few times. In DNA form, the CDR3 reads TGTGCCAGCAGTGAAGCAAGGTTTAGCTCCTACAATGAGCAGTTCTTC. It is translated as CASSEARFSSYNEQFF. This sequence joins TRBV2 and TRBJ2-1; D remains unclear. V lost 0 bases to trimming and J lost 0 bases, with 9 bases between them. The CDR3 loop spans 16 amino acids. In germline, CDR1 is SNHLY, CDR2 FYNNEI.

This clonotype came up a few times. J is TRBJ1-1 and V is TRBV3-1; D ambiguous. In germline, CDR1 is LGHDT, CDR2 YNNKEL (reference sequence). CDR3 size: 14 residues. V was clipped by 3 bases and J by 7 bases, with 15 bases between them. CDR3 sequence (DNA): TGTGCCAGCAGCCACCTTTATGGGGATTTTGAAGCTTTCTTT. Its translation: CASSHLYGDFEAFF.

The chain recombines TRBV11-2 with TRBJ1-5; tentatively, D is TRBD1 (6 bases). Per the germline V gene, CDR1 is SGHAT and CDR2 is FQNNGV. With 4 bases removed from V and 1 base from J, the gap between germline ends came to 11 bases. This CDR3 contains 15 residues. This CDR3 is CASSSIQGSNQPQHF. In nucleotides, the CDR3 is TGTGCCAGCAGCTCCATACAGGGAAGCAATCAGCCCCAGCATTTT.

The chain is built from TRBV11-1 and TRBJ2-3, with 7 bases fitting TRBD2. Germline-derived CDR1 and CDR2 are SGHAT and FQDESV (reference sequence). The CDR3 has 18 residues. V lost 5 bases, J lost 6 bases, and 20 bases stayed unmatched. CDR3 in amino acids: CASSHRLGSGELLDTQYF. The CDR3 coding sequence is TGTGCCAGCAGCCATCGACTGGGGAGCGGGGAGCTGCTGGATACGCAGTATTTT. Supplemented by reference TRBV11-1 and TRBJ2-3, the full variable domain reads EAEVAQSPRYKITEKSQAVAFWCDPISGHATLYWYRQILGQGPELLVQFQDESVVDDSQLPKDRFSAERLKGVDSTLKIQPAELGDSAMYLCASSHRLGSGELLDTQYFGPGTRLTVL.

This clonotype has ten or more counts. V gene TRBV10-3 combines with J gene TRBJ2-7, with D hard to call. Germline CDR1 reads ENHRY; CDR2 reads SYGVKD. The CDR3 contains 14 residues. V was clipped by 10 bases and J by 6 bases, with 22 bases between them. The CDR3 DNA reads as TGTGCCACCCATGCTGGCCCCCGTTCGGGCGAGCAGTACTTC. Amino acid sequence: CATHAGPRSGEQYF.

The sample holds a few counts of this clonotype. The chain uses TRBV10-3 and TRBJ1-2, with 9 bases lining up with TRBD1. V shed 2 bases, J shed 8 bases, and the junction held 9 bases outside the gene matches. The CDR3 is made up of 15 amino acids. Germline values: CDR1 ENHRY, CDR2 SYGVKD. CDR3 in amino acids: CAISETGQGAEGYTF. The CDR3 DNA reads TGTGCCATCAGTGAGACGGGACAGGGAGCCGAAGGCTACACCTTC.

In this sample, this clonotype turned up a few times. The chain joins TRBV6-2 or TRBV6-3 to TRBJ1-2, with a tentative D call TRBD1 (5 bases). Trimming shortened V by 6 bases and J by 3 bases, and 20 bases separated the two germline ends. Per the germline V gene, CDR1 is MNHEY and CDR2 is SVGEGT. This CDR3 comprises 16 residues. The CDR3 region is CASSPGPGYSDYGYTF. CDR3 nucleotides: TGTGCCAGCAGCCCCGGACCAGGGTACTCGGACTATGGCTACACCTTC.

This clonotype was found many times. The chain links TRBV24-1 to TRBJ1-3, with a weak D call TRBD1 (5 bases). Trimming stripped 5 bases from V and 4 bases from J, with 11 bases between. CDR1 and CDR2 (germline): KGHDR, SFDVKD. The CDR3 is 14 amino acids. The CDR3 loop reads CATSAQGCGNTIYF. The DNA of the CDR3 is TGTGCCACCAGTGCCCAGGGATGCGGAAACACCATATATTTT.

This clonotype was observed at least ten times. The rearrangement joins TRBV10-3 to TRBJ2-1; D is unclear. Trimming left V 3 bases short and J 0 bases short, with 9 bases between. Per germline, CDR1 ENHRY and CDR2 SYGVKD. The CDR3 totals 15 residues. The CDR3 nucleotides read TGTGCCATCAGTGACGATCCAACCTCCTACAATGAGCAGTTCTTC. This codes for CAISDDPTSYNEQFF.

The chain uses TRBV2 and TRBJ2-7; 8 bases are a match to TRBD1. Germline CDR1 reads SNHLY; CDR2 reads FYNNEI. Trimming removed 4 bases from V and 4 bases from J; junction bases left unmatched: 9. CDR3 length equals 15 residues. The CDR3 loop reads CASSAPDRVKYEQYF. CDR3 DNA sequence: TGTGCCAGCAGTGCCCCGGACAGGGTTAAGTACGAGCAGTACTTC.

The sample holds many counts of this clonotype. This CDR3 reads CASSQAPQETQYF. DNA of the CDR3: TGTGCCAGCAGCCAAGCGCCACAAGAGACCCAGTACTTC. The chain employs TRBV3-1 and TRBJ2-5; no firm D call. The V gene's germline CDR1 is LGHDT and CDR2 YNNKEL (reference sequence). V was trimmed by 1 base and J by 2 bases, leaving 5 bases between them. CDR3 length: 13 amino acids.

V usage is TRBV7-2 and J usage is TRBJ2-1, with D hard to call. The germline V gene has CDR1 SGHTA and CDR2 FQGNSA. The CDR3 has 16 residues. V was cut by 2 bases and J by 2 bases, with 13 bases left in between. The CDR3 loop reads CASSLMRRAAYNEQFF. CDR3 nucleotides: TGTGCCAGCAGCTTAATGCGGCGAGCTGCCTACAATGAGCAGTTCTTC.

This CDR3 is CASSPGAGRGMNTEAFF. The CDR3 DNA sequence: TGCGCCAGCAGCCCTGGCGCAGGGAGGGGGATGAACACTGAAGCTTTCTTT. V usage is TRBV5-1 and J usage is TRBJ1-1, with D tentatively TRBD1 (6 bases). The CDR3 length is 17 residues. Trimming removed 4 bases from V and 0 bases from J, with 19 bases in between. Germline V gene data show CDR1 as SGHRS and CDR2 as YFSETQ.

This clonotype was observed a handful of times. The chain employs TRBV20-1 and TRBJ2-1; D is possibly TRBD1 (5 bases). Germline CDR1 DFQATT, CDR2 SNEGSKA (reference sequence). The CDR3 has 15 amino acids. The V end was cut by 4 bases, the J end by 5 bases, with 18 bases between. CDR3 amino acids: CSAMGLARWNNEQFF. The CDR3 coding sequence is TGCAGTGCTATGGGGCTGGCGAGATGGAACAATGAGCAGTTCTTC.

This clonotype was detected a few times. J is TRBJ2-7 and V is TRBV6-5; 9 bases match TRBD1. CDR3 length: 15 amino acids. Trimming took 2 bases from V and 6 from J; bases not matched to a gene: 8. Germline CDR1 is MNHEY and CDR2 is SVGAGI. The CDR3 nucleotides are TGTGCCAGCAGTTACCTAAGGGACAGGGTCCTCGAGCAGTACTTC. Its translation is CASSYLRDRVLEQYF.

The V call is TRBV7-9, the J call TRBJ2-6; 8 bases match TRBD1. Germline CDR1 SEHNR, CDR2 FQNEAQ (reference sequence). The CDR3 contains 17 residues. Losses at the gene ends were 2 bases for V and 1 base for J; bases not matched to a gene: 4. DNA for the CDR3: TGTGCCAGCAGCTTATTGCAGGGGGCGTCTGGGGCCAACGTCCTGACTTTC. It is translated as CASSLLQGASGANVLTF. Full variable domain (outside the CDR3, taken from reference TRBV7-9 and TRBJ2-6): DTGVSQNPRHKITKRGQNVTFRCDPISEHNRLYWYRQTLGQGPEFLTYFQNEAQLEKSRLLSDRFSAERPKGSFSTLEIQRTEQGDSAMYLCASSLLQGASGANVLTFGAGSRLTVL.

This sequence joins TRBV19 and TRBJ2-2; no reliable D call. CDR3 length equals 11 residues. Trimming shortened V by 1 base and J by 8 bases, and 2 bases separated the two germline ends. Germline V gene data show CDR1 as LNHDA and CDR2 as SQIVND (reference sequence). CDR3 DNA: TGTGCCAGTAGTATAGGAGGGGAGCTGTTTTTT. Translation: CASSIGGELFF.

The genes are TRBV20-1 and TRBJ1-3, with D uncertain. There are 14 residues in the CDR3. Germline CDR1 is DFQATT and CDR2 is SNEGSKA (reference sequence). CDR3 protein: CSIAQTISGNTIYF. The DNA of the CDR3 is TGCAGCATAGCTCAGACCATCTCTGGAAACACCATATATTTT.